This entry concerns a single T cell receptor beta chain. Sequenced by immunoSEQ multiplex PCR; TCRdb stores in-frame clones only, minus some. The sample carries roughly 100,000 clones, roughly 95% recorded once. The entry originates in a study of technical replicates of blood from several donors. There are 15 residues in the CDR3. CDR1 is MNHEY, CDR2 SVGAGI, per germline. V lost 0 bases, J lost 0 bases, and 7 bases lay in between. The receptor was derived from a human donor in good health. This chain uses TRBV6-5 with TRBJ2-3; D is ambiguous. Source material: T cells isolated from PBMCs. CDR3 sequence: CASSYSSVSTDTQYF. The CDR3 DNA reads as TGTGCCAGCAGTTACTCGTCCGTAAGCACAGATACGCAGTATTTT.